This T cell receptor (beta chain) was identified in a study of monozygotic twins with inflammatory bowel disease (dated by TCRdb to about 2019). Context from the whole study: The complete study included approximately 30 monozygotic twin pairs: 19 IBD-discordant Danish pairs and nine German pairs, of which four were IBD-concordant and five were IBD-discordant. Disease-associated traits were sought mainly through comparisons between IBD patients and their genetically identical healthy co-twins within discordant pairs. Each individual had, on average, about 151 000 unique TCRalpha sequences and 181 000 unique TCRbeta sequences available for analysis. On the study overall, not on this receptor specifically: TCRbeta repertoire diversity, by inverse Simpson index, was decreased in IBD patients compared with their healthy co-twins. Different T cell subtypes could not be distinguished in the analysis. Compared with healthy twins, IBD patients had fewer clonotypes in common with other individuals, a difference most pronounced in patients showing signs of disease activity. Because patients were on differing immunosuppressive treatments, the repertoires may have picked up extra background noise and inter-individual variability. No single strong signal or clonotype linked to IBD turned up in the results, so the idea that one exists was not supported. Concordant and discordant twins showed no difference in repertoire similarity, possibly because of limited statistical power.

CDR1 MNHEY and CDR2 SVGEGT are derived from the germline V gene. The CDR3 runs 21 residues from the cysteine to the phenylalanine. No DNA is recorded. Points on this clonotype: Its antigen has not been determined.

From each donor, an approximately 2.4 ml peripheral blood sample was collected into PAXgene tubes and kept at -80 degrees C. Without any T cell sorting, total RNA was extracted from whole blood using the PAXgene blood miRNA kit on an automated QIAcube. Deep TCRalpha and TCRbeta repertoire profiling with unique molecular barcoding was performed on peripheral blood of monozygotic twin pairs concordant or discordant for inflammatory bowel disease. Smoking habits were recorded for all twin pairs, and individuals were classified as current, former or never smokers. The method was 5' RACE. For each TCR library, around 3,500 ng of total RNA was used. For each sample, cDNA synthesis was carried out in eight separate reactions using SMARTScribe reverse transcriptase. During cDNA synthesis, template switching introduced unique molecular identifiers that contained a 6-nucleotide sample barcode. TCRalpha and TCRbeta cDNA was amplified in two nested PCRs of roughly 16 and 10 cycles, and bead purification was carried out after each PCR. Before amplification, the cDNA was treated with uracil DNA-glycosylase and purified using the QIAquick PCR purification kit. The second PCR was the step at which Illumina TruSeq-compatible adapters and sample-specific barcodes were added. TapeStation and Qubit were used to check library quality and concentration, and approximately 5.4 ng of each library was pooled. Pooled libraries were sequenced on an Illumina HiSeq2500 single-index Rapid Run with 2 x 100 bp reads and custom sequencing primers. The paper's data handling went like this. MiGEC version 1.2.6 was used for UMI-based consensus assembly, which corrected PCR and sequencing errors. MiXCR version 2.1.1 was used for V(D)J alignment, clonotype assembly and CDR3 extraction. Gene usage, clonotype sharing and MAIT/NKT TCR abundance were normalised by analysing the top 1000, 10 000 and 20 000 clonotypes per sample. After downsampling to 27 000 UMIs, diversity was calculated as the inverse Simpson index using the vegan R package. Paired Mann-Whitney U tests were applied to discordant twin pairs, with Benjamini-Hochberg correction for multiple testing. TCRdb reanalyzed the reads, keeping one entry per CDR3 protein sequence and omitting DNA. TCRdb's processing, not the study's, gives the V and J calls here. In this sample's table one finds some 400,000 distinct CDR3 sequences. The ten top clones hold 2% to 2.5% of the sample.

The sequenced sample consisted of blood. The chain joins TRBV6-2 or TRBV6-3 to TRBJ2-1; the TRBD2 assignment by TCRdb is unverifiable without DNA. This TCR came from a human donor with ulcerative colitis or Crohn's disease, or a healthy co-twin of an affected twin (not recorded which). The CDR3 sequence is CASSYLRTSGGESITYNEQFF.